This paragraph reports one T cell receptor beta chain. The specificity of this receptor is unknown. Within one base of it there is no much larger clone, and no base qualities were kept. This sample is drawn from a study of T cell responses to AZD1222 COVID-19 vaccine (dated by TCRdb to 2020 to 2023). Regarding the study in general: AZD1222 recipients with second doses at about 4 weeks or about 12 weeks were pooled, because spike-specific TCR depth and breadth did not differ between schedules. TCR sequencing covered 230 or so trial participants: 200 to 220 given two doses of AZD1222 and 26 given two doses of MenACWY control vaccine. Trial participants were enrolled by age into 18-55, 56-69 and 70-plus year subgroups, with about 150, 28 and 57 TCR-sequenced participants respectively. What the authors observed across the whole study: Participants were mostly white British, with more females than males. The authors suggested clonal diversity may have been underestimated. In the small 56-69-year group, the increase in depth fell short of significance, most likely because of low power. Epitopes outside the regions mutated in the B.1.351 and B.1.1.7 variants were reportedly recognized by nearly half of the unique spike-specific TCRs. Because no samples from the day 14 peak response were available, repertoires could be characterized only after the peak T cell response. The whole spike protein was spanned by vaccine-associated CD4 TCRs, and dominant responses were seen in regions 160-218 and 743-854. Conclusions about previously exposed vaccinees are limited because only six or seven AZD1222 recipients were SARS-CoV-2 seropositive at baseline. A significant rise in spike-specific TCR breadth and depth was observed after two AZD1222 doses relative to day 0 and relative to MenACWY recipients.

The CDR3 regions of human TCRbeta chains were analyzed by immunosequencing. The authors' pipeline ran thus. TCRs in the repertoires were matched against a reference library of SARS-CoV-2-specific TCRs that had been generated with the MIRA antigen-specificity platform. Breadth was defined as the fraction of unique TCRs that were SARS-CoV-2-associated. Depth was defined as the fraction of total T cells that were SARS-CoV-2-associated. Using the MIRA data, each spike-specific TCR was mapped to the spike region that the TCR reacts to and placed in a CD4 or CD8 class. Log10-transformed breadth and depth values were compared by one-way ANOVA with Sidak's multiple comparisons tests. The clones in this table, taken by TCRdb from immuneACCESS, are in-frame only. Not every clone is retained; where verified, under half of the shortfall comes from an unresolved V gene, and the cause of the rest is unknown. V and J calls and clone size follow that table, whereas D and trimming were derived from the DNA. The sample contains roughly 100,000 clones, less than 90% of them found a single time. The leading ten clones occupy approximately 15% of the sample.

The time point tag for this specimen amounts to: baseline before first vaccination. Vaccinee samples came from UK trials COV001 and COV002, including a single-blind randomized controlled phase 2/3 trial of AZD1222 (ChAdOx1 nCoV-19) in healthy adults. Trial participant PBMC samples were collected at day 0 and day 28 after the second dose for TCRbeta chain sequencing. CDR3 length: 16 amino acids, cysteine to phenylalanine. Solely the CDR3 DNA is kept, with 48 bases framed from the first base. V loses 0 bases, J loses 3 bases, and the germline ends lie 12 bases apart. Reading the germline V gene (reference sequence) gives CDR1 MNHEY and CDR2 SMNVEV.

Sequenced here: peripheral blood, sampled on day 0 of AZD1222 vaccination. The V gene is TRBV27 and the J gene is TRBJ1-5; the D segment cannot be called with confidence. This clonotype originated in an adult in good health. The DNA sequence is TGTGCCAGCAGTTTATCAGGACGGAGCAACAATCAGCCCCAGCATTTT. This encodes CASSLSGRSNNQPQHF.